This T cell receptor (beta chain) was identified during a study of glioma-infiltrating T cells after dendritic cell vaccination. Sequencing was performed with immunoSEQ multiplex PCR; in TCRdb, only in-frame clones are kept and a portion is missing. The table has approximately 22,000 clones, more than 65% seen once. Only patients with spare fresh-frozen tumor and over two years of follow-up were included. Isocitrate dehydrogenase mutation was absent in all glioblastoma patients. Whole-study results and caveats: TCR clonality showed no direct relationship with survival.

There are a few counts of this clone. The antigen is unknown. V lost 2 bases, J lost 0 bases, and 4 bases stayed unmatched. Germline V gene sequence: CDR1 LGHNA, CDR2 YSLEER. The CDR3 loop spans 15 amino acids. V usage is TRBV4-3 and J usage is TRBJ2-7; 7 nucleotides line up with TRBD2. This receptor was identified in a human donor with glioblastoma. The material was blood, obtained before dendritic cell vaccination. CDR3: CASSQQRGSSYEQYF. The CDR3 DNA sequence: TGCGCCAGCAGCCAACAGCGGGGAAGCTCCTACGAGCAGTACTTC.